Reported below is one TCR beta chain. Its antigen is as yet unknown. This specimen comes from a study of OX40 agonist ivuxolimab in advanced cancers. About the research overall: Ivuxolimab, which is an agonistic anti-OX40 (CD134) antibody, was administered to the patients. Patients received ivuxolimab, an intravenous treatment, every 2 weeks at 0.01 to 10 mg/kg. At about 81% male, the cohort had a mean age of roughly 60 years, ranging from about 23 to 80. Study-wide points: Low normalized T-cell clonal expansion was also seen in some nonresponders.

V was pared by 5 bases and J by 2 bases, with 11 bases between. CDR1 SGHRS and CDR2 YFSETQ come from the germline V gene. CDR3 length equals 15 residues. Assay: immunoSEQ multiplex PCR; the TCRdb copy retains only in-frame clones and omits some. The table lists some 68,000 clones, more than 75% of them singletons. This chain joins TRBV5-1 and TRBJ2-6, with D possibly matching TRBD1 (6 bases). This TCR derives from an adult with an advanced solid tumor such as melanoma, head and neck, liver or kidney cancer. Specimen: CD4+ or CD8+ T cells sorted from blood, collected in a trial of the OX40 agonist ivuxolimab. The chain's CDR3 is CASSFGGAGANVLTF. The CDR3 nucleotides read TGCGCCAGCAGTTTTGGGGGCGCTGGGGCCAACGTCCTGACTTTC.